These T cell receptor beta chains were read from a single sample in a study of regulatory T cells in long-lasting Graves disease. A single record per CDR3 protein comes from TCRdb applying MiXCR to the multiplex PCR reads. The sample holds about 440,000 distinct CDR3 sequences, less than 20% seen once. These data were also reused for a study on T cells in Graves' hyperthyroidism and ophthalmopathy.

Here the sequenced sample was peripheral blood mononuclear cells (PBMCs), taken at new diagnosis, from a patient treated with antithyroid drugs. These receptors all come from a woman aged 30 to 39 with Graves disease. CDR3s include the opening cysteine and the closing phenylalanine or tryptophan. The D gene is left open where the match is weak. Not all rows give a size; the values are once, few, many and, for expanded clones, a class.

cdr3_length	j_call	clone_size	d_call	v_call	cdr3_aa	cdr3_nt
11	TRBJ1-4	.	.	TRBV10-2	CASSEGEKLFF	TGCGCCAGCAGTGAAGGCGAAAAACTGTTTTTT
22	TRBJ1-2	.	TRBD1	TRBV5-1	CASSSLIYPPGQGGEANYGYTF	TGCGCCAGCAGCTCCCTGATCTACCCCCCTGGACAGGGAGGGGAAGCTAACTATGGCTACACCTTC
17	TRBJ2-3	few	TRBD2	TRBV20-1	CSASPVPGLATLYTQYF	TGCAGTGCTAGCCCCGTACCGGGACTAGCAACCCTATATACGCAGTATTTT
15	TRBJ2-1	many	TRBD2	TRBV18	CASSPGGRPYNEQFF	TGTGCCAGCTCACCAGGCGGGAGACCCTACAATGAGCAGTTCTTC
16	TRBJ2-1	many	TRBD2	TRBV7-9	CASREMGLGINNEQFF	TGTGCCAGCAGGGAAATGGGACTAGGGATTAACAATGAGCAGTTCTTC
14	TRBJ1-4	many	.	TRBV2	CASRYGQGNEKLFF	TGTGCCAGCAGATACGGGCAGGGAAATGAAAAACTGTTTTTT
13	TRBJ2-2	.	.	TRBV10-1	CASSELAFGELFF	TGCGCCAGCAGTGAACTAGCCTTCGGGGAGCTGTTTTTT
15	TRBJ2-7	.	.	TRBV7-9	CASSPRRRSGYEQYF	TGTGCCAGCAGCCCCCGACGACGATCGGGCTACGAGCAGTACTTC
15	TRBJ2-3	many	TRBD2	TRBV20-1	CSAREGAGDGDTQYF	TGCAGTGCTAGAGAAGGGGCGGGAGATGGAGATACGCAGTATTTT
14	TRBJ1-1	many	.	TRBV6-1	CASSTTRLNTEAFF	TGTGCCAGCAGTACGACCAGGTTGAACACTGAAGCTTTCTTT
15	TRBJ2-1	many	.	TRBV2	CASSETGVPLNEQFF	TGTGCCAGCAGTGAAACAGGAGTACCTTTGAATGAGCAGTTCTTC
15	TRBJ2-1	.	TRBD2	TRBV19	CASSIDTSGRYERFF	TGTGCCAGTAGTATAGACACTAGCGGGAGGTATGAGCGGTTCTTC
11	TRBJ1-1	few	.	TRBV29-1	CSVEDGAEAFF	TGCAGCGTCGAGGATGGCGCTGAAGCTTTCTTT
14	TRBJ2-2	.	TRBD2	TRBV6-2/TRBV6-3	CASSLGLAIGELFF	TGTGCCAGCAGTCTCGGACTAGCGATCGGGGAGCTGTTTTTT
14	TRBJ2-3	many	TRBD2	TRBV20-1	CFPGGGRAEDTQYF	TGCTTCCCGGGGGGCGGGAGGGCCGAGGATACGCAGTATTTT
15	TRBJ1-1	many	.	TRBV6-1	CASRKPQGTLHEAFF	TGTGCCAGCAGAAAACCGCAGGGTACCCTACATGAAGCTTTCTTT
14	TRBJ1-2	many	.	TRBV28	CASSLSRGGWGYTF	TGTGCCAGCAGTCTATCTAGGGGTGGTTGGGGCTACACCTTC
15	TRBJ2-1	many	.	TRBV5-1	CASSLGGQTYNEQFF	TGTGCCAGCAGCTTAGGCGGGCAGACCTACAATGAGCAGTTCTTC
17	TRBJ2-3	.	.	TRBV4-1	CASSQEGGGLLADTQYF	TGCGCCAGCAGCCAAGAGGGCGGGGGCCTTCTGGCAGATACGCAGTATTTT
16	TRBJ2-3	many	TRBD2	TRBV7-9	CASSIRRGRLGDTQYF	TGTGCCAGCAGCATTAGGCGGGGGAGGTTAGGAGATACGCAGTATTTT
16	TRBJ1-1	many	.	TRBV27	CASSSSGLGIYTEAFF	TGTGCCAGCAGTTCATCGGGGTTGGGGATATACACTGAAGCTTTCTTT
15	TRBJ2-1	many	TRBD2	TRBV6-5	CASSTRTSGKGEQFF	TGTGCCAGCAGTACTCGGACTAGCGGGAAAGGTGAGCAGTTCTTC
15	TRBJ1-1	once	.	TRBV20-1	CSASVVRKGNTEAFF	TGCAGTGCTAGCGTAGTGCGTAAGGGGAACACTGAAGCTTTCTTT
14	TRBJ2-3	many	.	TRBV5-6	CASSFRGGTDTQYF	TGTGCCAGCAGCTTCAGGGGGGGCACAGATACGCAGTATTTT
13	TRBJ1-5	many	.	TRBV5-1	CASSFYSGQPQHF	TGCGCCAGCAGCTTTTATTCGGGACAGCCCCAGCATTTT
13	TRBJ2-3	.	.	TRBV18	CASSPPLGDTQYF	TGTGCCAGCTCACCACCACTAGGGGATACGCAGTATTTT
15	TRBJ2-4	many	TRBD2	TRBV11-1	CASSFTASGLGIQYF	TGTGCCAGCAGCTTCACGGCTAGCGGGTTGGGCATTCAGTACTTC
15	TRBJ2-1	many	TRBD2	TRBV28	CASSQLAGGRNEQFF	TGTGCCAGCAGTCAACTAGCGGGTGGGAGGAATGAGCAGTTCTTC
17	TRBJ2-2	few	.	TRBV7-9	CASSGRDISGNTGELFF	TGTGCCAGCAGCGGTAGGGATATTAGCGGGAACACCGGGGAGCTGTTTTTT
15	TRBJ1-1	.	TRBD1	TRBV3-1	CASSQADREGTEAFF	TGTGCCAGCAGCCAAGCGGACAGGGAGGGGACTGAAGCTTTCTTT
13	TRBJ1-6	many	.	TRBV11-2	CASSLSQTSPLHF	TGTGCCAGCAGCTTATCCCAGACTTCACCCCTCCACTTT
15	TRBJ2-5	many	.	TRBV7-9	CASSLVGGRGETQYF	TGTGCCAGCAGCTTAGTAGGGGGACGTGGAGAGACCCAGTACTTC
15	TRBJ2-7	many	TRBD1	TRBV7-2	CASSLAGTGSYEQYF	TGTGCCAGCAGCTTAGCCGGGACAGGGAGCTACGAGCAGTACTTC
15	TRBJ2-1	many	.	TRBV20-1	CSAKDGAGPYNEQFF	TGCAGTGCTAAGGACGGGGCGGGCCCCTACAATGAGCAGTTCTTC
14	TRBJ2-3	few	.	TRBV9	CASSLRGGEATQYF	TGTGCCAGCAGCCTCCGAGGAGGGGAGGCTACGCAGTATTTT
13	TRBJ2-1	.	.	TRBV20-1	CSAVGHLYNEQFF	TGCAGTGCTGTGGGACACCTCTACAATGAGCAGTTCTTC
14	TRBJ2-3	few	.	TRBV28	CASKAATSTDTQYF	TGTGCCAGCAAGGCGGCCACTAGCACAGATACGCAGTATTTT
17	TRBJ2-3	few	.	TRBV4-3	CASSQDGRGASTDTQYF	TGCGCCAGCAGCCAAGATGGCCGAGGAGCGAGCACAGATACGCAGTATTTT
15	TRBJ2-7	few	TRBD1	TRBV27	CASSQDRGRPYEQYF	TGTGCCAGCAGCCAAGACAGGGGGCGACCCTACGAGCAGTACTTC
16	TRBJ2-1	many	TRBD2	TRBV11-2	CASSSRSGSSYNEQFF	TGTGCCAGCAGCTCGCGTAGCGGGAGCTCCTACAATGAGCAGTTCTTC